The clone carrying this T cell receptor beta chain was counted only a few times. TCRdb reprocessed the RT-PCR reads with MiXCR, giving one entry per CDR3 protein. The data contain about 110,000 distinct CDR3 sequences, roughly 37% of them seen just once; the ten biggest clones take up around 25%. This entry is derived from a study of patients and donors after allogeneic stem cell transplantation. V lost 3 bases, J lost 8 bases, and 14 bases lay in between. Germline CDR1 MNHEY, CDR2 SVGAGI. The CDR3 sequence is 14 residues long. V gene TRBV6-5 combines with J gene TRBJ1-5; D remains unclear. Material for sequencing was blood, either unsorted or a sorted T cell fraction (not recorded which). The sequence came from a human donor who was either an allogeneic HSCT recipient or a stem cell or donor lymphocyte infusion donor (not recorded which). It is not recorded whose cells these are; they may come from a transplant donor. CDR3 in amino acids: CASSYLPDIKPQHF. CDR3 coding DNA: TGTGCCAGCAGTTATTTGCCAGATATCAAGCCCCAGCATTTT.